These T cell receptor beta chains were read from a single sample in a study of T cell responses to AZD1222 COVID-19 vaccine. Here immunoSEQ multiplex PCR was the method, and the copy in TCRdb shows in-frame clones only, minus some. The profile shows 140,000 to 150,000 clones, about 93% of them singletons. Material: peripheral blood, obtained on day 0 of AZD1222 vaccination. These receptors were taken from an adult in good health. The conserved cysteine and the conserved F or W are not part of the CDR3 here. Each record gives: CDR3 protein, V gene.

CDR3 protein: ASSHDIGTGGLEAF
V gene: TRBV7-9

CDR3 protein: ASYQGGTDTQY
V gene: TRBV28

CDR3 protein: ASSLGTRDEQF
V gene: TRBV11-2

CDR3 protein: AAGGVGNQPQH
V gene: TRBV25-1

CDR3 protein: ASSPPGSWEQF
V gene: TRBV2

CDR3 protein: ASSSWGGLTGNTIY
V gene: TRBV6-5

CDR3 protein: ASSFLGNPGEQY
V gene: TRBV7-3

CDR3 protein: ASSYLTGQAF
V gene: TRBV6-5

CDR3 protein: ASSQLAGGQNEQF
V gene: TRBV7-2

CDR3 protein: ASRREGLGGELF
V gene: TRBV21-1

CDR3 protein: ASSAGANVLT
V gene: TRBV25-1

CDR3 protein: ASSPPGQGREQY
V gene: TRBV28

CDR3 protein: ASSKSGTGNNEQF
V gene: TRBV28

CDR3 protein: ASSPTTLETQY
V gene: TRBV5-1

CDR3 protein: ASSSTPLRYEQY
V gene: TRBV28

CDR3 protein: ASSTRGWEQF
V gene: TRBV19

CDR3 protein: ASSLGSGTYEQY
V gene: TRBV11-2

CDR3 protein: ASSEIGNEQF
V gene: TRBV6-1

CDR3 protein: ASSPPGTSNHEQY
V gene: TRBV28

CDR3 protein: ASTMSRNTEAF
V gene: TRBV6-5

CDR3 protein: ASSLGQEAYEKLF
V gene: TRBV5-1

CDR3 protein: ASSSGEPPQH
V gene: TRBV12-3/TRBV12-4

CDR3 protein: ASSQDNGNIQY
V gene: TRBV4-3

CDR3 protein: ATRGLSYNEQF
V gene: TRBV24-1

CDR3 protein: ASSVGDTNYGYT
V gene: TRBV9

CDR3 protein: ASSPGTGAYEQY
V gene: TRBV5-1

CDR3 protein: ASQGQANYGYT
V gene: TRBV5-1

CDR3 protein: ASSPYPSETQY
V gene: TRBV27

CDR3 protein: ASSRVAEETQY
V gene: TRBV4-3

CDR3 protein: ASREQGGSEAF
V gene: TRBV2

CDR3 protein: ASTPGLTGELF
V gene: TRBV6-2/TRBV6-3

CDR3 protein: ASSPPEGTRDQETQY
V gene: TRBV3-1/TRBV3-2

CDR3 protein: ASSPGRGPPYGYT
V gene: TRBV14

CDR3 protein: ASSLGTGPYREKLF
V gene: TRBV5-1

CDR3 protein: ASKGNVPNSPLH
V gene: TRBV19

CDR3 protein: ASSLGRVWDRGNEQF
V gene: TRBV7-2

CDR3 protein: ASSLGGPYGYT
V gene: TRBV12-3/TRBV12-4

CDR3 protein: ASSTGSGNTIY
V gene: TRBV5-1

CDR3 protein: ASSFGHATGELF
V gene: TRBV7-7

CDR3 protein: ASSPYKNTEAF
V gene: TRBV5-1

CDR3 protein: ASSWGNFGADTQY
V gene: TRBV5-4

CDR3 protein: ASGPQGATYEQY
V gene: TRBV5-4

CDR3 protein: ASSYPGTGNTGELF
V gene: TRBV7-2

CDR3 protein: ASSPLRTGELF
V gene: TRBV14

CDR3 protein: ASSLGPSYEQY
V gene: TRBV7-2

CDR3 protein: ASSFRVEETQY
V gene: TRBV27

CDR3 protein: ASSQQGGGFYEQY
V gene: TRBV4-3

CDR3 protein: ASSQVLGRATDTQY
V gene: TRBV3-1/TRBV3-2